This note documents a single TCR beta chain sequence. In the original processing: From reference gene primer amplification, estimates of nucleated cell counts were derived. Sequenced by immunoSEQ multiplex PCR; TCRdb stores in-frame clones only, minus some. V and J calls and clone size are given by that table; D and trimming were obtained from the DNA. The data show roughly 72,000 clones, 79% seen once. The sample comes from a study of blood T cell repertoires in COVID-19. Trimming pared 4 bases from V and 0 bases from J, leaving 13 bases between. Germline V gene lookup returns CDR1 SNHLY and CDR2 FYNNEI. This CDR3 region has 16 residues.

This TCR came from a woman aged 80 or over with active or convalescent COVID-19. The chain uses TRBV2 and TRBJ1-5; a weak D match, TRBD1 (5 bases). The sample comprised peripheral blood. DNA for the CDR3: TGTGCCAGCAGTGGGAGTTCAGGGTATAGCAATCAGCCCCAGCATTTT. It specifies CASSGSSGYSNQPQHF.